The T cell receptor (beta chain) under discussion was sequenced for a study of T cells in Graves' hyperthyroidism and ophthalmopathy. Findings and limits, study-wide: In the analysis, a 13 V-J model separated ophthalmopathy from stable hyperthyroidism. Blood also contained most expanded thyroid clonotypes above 0.001.

Pregnant or lactating patients were excluded, as were those with uncontrolled infection or other autoimmune disease. Amplified regions were TCR beta CDR3 sequences from RNA transcripts. HTBI primers were used for first-round RT-PCR of the TCR CDR3. TCRdb processed the multiplex PCR reads anew with MiXCR; each CDR3 protein has one entry. The sample holds more than 500,000 distinct CDR3 sequences, roughly 45% seen once. Points on this clonotype: Its antigen is currently unknown.

CDR3 length: 17 residues. From germline, CDR1 is ENHRY and CDR2 SYGVKD. Germline trimming cut 10 bases from V and 5 bases from J; bases unmatched to any gene: 18. The V gene is TRBV10-3, the J gene TRBJ2-5; 11 nucleotides match TRBD2. Sequencing was done on a sample of peripheral blood or thyroid tissue (not recorded which). This clonotype was obtained from an adult woman with Graves' disease, either hyperthyroidism or ophthalmopathy (not recorded which). The CDR3 reads CATQPGGSGRAWETQYF. The CDR3 DNA reads as TGTGCCACGCAACCTGGTGGTAGCGGGAGGGCCTGGGAGACCCAGTACTTC.